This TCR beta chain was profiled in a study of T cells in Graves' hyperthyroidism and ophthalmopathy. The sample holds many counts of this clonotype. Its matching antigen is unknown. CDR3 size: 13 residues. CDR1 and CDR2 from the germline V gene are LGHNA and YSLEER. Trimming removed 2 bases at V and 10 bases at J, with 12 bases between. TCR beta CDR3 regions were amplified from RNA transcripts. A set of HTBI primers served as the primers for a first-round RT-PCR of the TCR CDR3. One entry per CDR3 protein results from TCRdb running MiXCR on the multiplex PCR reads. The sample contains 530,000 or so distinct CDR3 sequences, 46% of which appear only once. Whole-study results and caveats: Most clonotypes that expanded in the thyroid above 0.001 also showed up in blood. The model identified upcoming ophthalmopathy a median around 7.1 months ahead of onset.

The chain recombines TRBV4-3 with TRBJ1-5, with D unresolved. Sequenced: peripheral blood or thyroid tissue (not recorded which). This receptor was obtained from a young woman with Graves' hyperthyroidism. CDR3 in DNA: TGCGCCAGCAGCCAATCGACGGAGTACCCCCAGCATTTT. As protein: CASSQSTEYPQHF.